What follows describes a single TCR beta chain. As yet, its antigen is unknown. The CDR3 consists of 15 residues. Unmatched junction bases numbered 8, after V lost 2 bases and J lost 6 bases. Germline loops: CDR1 PRHDT, CDR2 FYEKMQ (reference sequence). This sample is part of a study of cytomegalovirus exposure and HLA in healthy donors. Turning to the study itself: Earlier findings included more than 95 million unique TCR beta sequences obtained from 170 million or so T cells. Study-level findings and limits: Association of a missense DCLRE1C variant with TCR beta V- and J-gene trimming was reported in a later analysis. A later analysis reportedly identified an Asian-associated ancestry cluster as carrying fewer N-insertions than the 666-donor mean.

The PCR had 60 Vbeta and 13 Jbeta primers. TCRdb keeps only in-frame clones here, not all; method: immunoSEQ multiplex PCR. Of some 200,000 clones in the sample, around four fifths were seen once. The receptor was isolated from a woman in her 50s in good health and CMV-seropositive. The chain links TRBV13 to TRBJ2-7, with 9 positions matching TRBD2. The specimen was PBMCs. The CDR3 is CASSLSRGGASEQYF. The CDR3 nucleotides are TGTGCCAGCAGCTTATCCCGCGGGGGGGCGAGCGAGCAGTACTTC.